These T cell receptor beta chains were read from a single sample in a study of OX40 agonist ivuxolimab in advanced cancers. Assay: immunoSEQ multiplex PCR; the TCRdb copy retains only in-frame clones and omits some. The data hold 25,000 to 35,000 clones, with around 84% observed a single time. Source: CD4+ or CD8+ T cells sorted from blood, taken in a trial of the OX40 agonist ivuxolimab. These receptors all stem from an adult with an advanced solid tumor such as melanoma, head and neck, liver or kidney cancer. Each CDR3 is given with its conserved first and last residue.

TRBV5-5 | CASSLELPNTGELFF
TRBV5-6 | CASSPGQSSYEQYF
TRBV27 | CASSFTGGHEQYF
TRBV4-1 | CASSQVGTVTQPQHF
TRBV7-6 | CASSSPRGAGMNGELFF
TRBV20-1 | CSARDFHEQYF
TRBV7-9 | CASSLEGRGAYGYTF
TRBV7-9 | CASSFELAGAYEQYF
TRBV11-2 | CASSLGFLRPNSNTGELFF
TRBV5-4 | CASSSEVAGWDEQYF
TRBV6-5 | CASSYGTPSSYEQYF
TRBV4-1 | CASSQDRGKKAGMMGYTF
TRBV6-5 | CASTGQPHTEAFF
TRBV4-1 | CASSQASTLEFYGYTF
TRBV27 | CASSLGGYGNTEAFF
TRBV15 | CATSSPPLETQYF
TRBV19 | CASSIVLTYSYEQYF
TRBV7-6 | CASSLLGTGSYEQYF
TRBV19 | CASSMFPLSGGSFSYNEQFF
TRBV5-1 | CASSTDYSNTEAFF
TRBV5-1 | CASSLGEGPDTQYF
TRBV6-9 | CASTLGGLSPHEQYF
TRBV5-1 | CASRDPDYYEQYF
TRBV11-3 | CASSYSPFGEQYF
TRBV6-1 | CAVGLHSYEQYF
TRBV27 | CASTFIRLAGVSYNEQFF
TRBV9 | CASSVEGGSATDTQYF
TRBV25-1 | CASSESAAYEQYF
TRBV6-5 | CASSRGPSWGAFF